This T cell receptor beta chain was recorded in a study of a mutant IDH1 vaccine in newly diagnosed glioma. About the research overall: Vaccine administration was initiated 4-6 weeks following radiotherapy alone, or with temozolomide cycles. Among treated patients, 62.5% were male and about 40% female, and mean age was 40.4 years. Study results and limitations: The authors found pseudoprogression apparently unrelated to changes in top peripheral T cell clonotypes.

Time point specified: week 35, safety follow-up. All doses held 300 ug of mutant IDH1 20-mer peptide, with topical imiquimod. Patients in the study were vaccinated eight times, receiving shots in weeks 1, 3, 5, 7, 11, 15, 19 and 23. Comments on this clone: Its antigen is unidentified.

TCRdb keeps only in-frame clones here, not all; method: immunoSEQ multiplex PCR. The sample has around 32,000 clones, just under 80% seen once; the top ten hold approximately 2.9%. The CDR3 extends over 15 amino acids. Germline CDR1 MNHNY, CDR2 SVGAGI (reference sequence). V was shortened by 10 bases and J by 4 bases, with 22 bases between the two germline ends. The receptor was derived from a man aged 35-49 years with glioma. Some clones in this sample may be carry-over from other donors' samples. The chain has TRBV6-6 and TRBJ1-1, with D perhaps TRBD1 (5 bases). The sample was PBMCs, taken from a glioma patient whose treatment included an IDH1 peptide vaccine. The CDR3 is CATKEGFGEATEAFF. The DNA for the CDR3 is TGTGCCACCAAGGAGGGGTTCGGGGAGGCCACTGAAGCTTTCTTT.